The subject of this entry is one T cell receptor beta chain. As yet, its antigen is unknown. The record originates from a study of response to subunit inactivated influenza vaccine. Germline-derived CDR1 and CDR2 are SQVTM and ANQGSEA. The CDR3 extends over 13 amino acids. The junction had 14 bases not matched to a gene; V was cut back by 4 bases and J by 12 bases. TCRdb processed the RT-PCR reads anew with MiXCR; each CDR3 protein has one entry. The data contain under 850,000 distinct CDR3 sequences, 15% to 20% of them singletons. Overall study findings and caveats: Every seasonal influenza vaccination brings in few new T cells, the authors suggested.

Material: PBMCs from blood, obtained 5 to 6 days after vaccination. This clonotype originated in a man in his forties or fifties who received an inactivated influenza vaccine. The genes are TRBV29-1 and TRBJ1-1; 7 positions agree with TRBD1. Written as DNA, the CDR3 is TGCAGCGTTGTCCGCCTGGAAGGGGGCCCTTCTTTCTTT. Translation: CSVVRLEGGPSFF.